One sample yielded the 29 T cell receptor beta chains listed below, sequenced in a study of cytomegalovirus exposure and HLA in healthy donors. PCR used 60 Vbeta primers and 13 Jbeta primers. Some clones are missing from TCRdb's copy, which holds only in-frame ones; the method was immunoSEQ multiplex PCR. The table includes about 160,000 clones, 85% detected once. The sequencing input was PBMCs. Every receptor here comes from a man between 18 and 29 years old in good health and CMV-seropositive.

This sequence joins TRBV5-1 and TRBJ2-3; 9 nucleotides line up with TRBD1. The CDR3 runs to 16 residues. Germline trimming cut 3 bases from V and 3 bases from J; bases unmatched to any gene: 8. Germline loops: CDR1 SGHRS, CDR2 YFSETQ. In DNA form, the CDR3 reads TGCGCCAGCAGCTCCGGGGACAGGGCAGGGACAGATACGCAGTATTTT. Amino acids: CASSSGDRAGTDTQYF.

The chain carries TRBV27 and TRBJ1-3; D may be TRBD1 (5 bases). Germline V gives CDR1 MNHEY, CDR2 SMNVEV (reference sequence). The CDR3 totals 16 residues. V lost 6 bases, J lost 1 base, and 16 bases lay in between. CDR3 in amino acids: CASRPPPGLSGNTIYF. The CDR3 coding sequence is TGTGCCAGCAGACCCCCTCCAGGGTTATCTGGAAACACCATATATTTT.

With respect to this clone: The same CDR3 arises from other DNA sequences in this sample as well. The chain uses TRBV6-5 and TRBJ2-2; TRBD2 matches 9 bases. This CDR3 contains 15 residues. Losses at the gene ends were 6 bases for V and 7 bases for J; bases not matched to a gene: 9. Germline assignment: CDR1 MNHEY and CDR2 SVGAGI. The CDR3, as DNA: TGTGCCAGCAGGCCACCCGGGACTAGCATCGGGGAGCTGTTTTTT. Protein: CASRPPGTSIGELFF.

The chain recombines TRBV6-1 with TRBJ1-3; a possible D gene is TRBD1 (5 bases). Germline loops: CDR1 MNHNS, CDR2 SASEGT. The CDR3 runs to 15 residues. The germline V and J ends were trimmed by 7 bases and 1 base, with 14 bases remaining between them. The CDR3 sequence is CASINSGLSGNTIYF. The CDR3 DNA follows: TGTGCCAGCATTAACTCAGGGTTATCTGGAAACACCATATATTTT.

The V gene is TRBV19, the J gene TRBJ1-1; 10 positions match TRBD1. With 8 bases clipped from V and 0 bases from J, the junction kept 0 bases outside the gene matches. The CDR3 covers 13 residues. CDR1 is LNHDA and CDR2 is SQIVND in the germline V gene (reference sequence). CDR3 in amino acids: CASGTGVNTEAFF. The DNA for the CDR3 is TGTGCCAGTGGGACAGGGGTGAACACTGAAGCTTTCTTT.

The chain uses TRBV7-8 and TRBJ2-7; 8 bases line up with TRBD1. The ends lost 4 bases at V and 6 bases at J; junction bases unmatched: 20. CDR1 and CDR2 (germline): SGHVS, FQNEAQ. This CDR3 has 18 residues. The CDR3 DNA sequence: TGTGCCAGCAGCTCGACAGTCCCTGTAGGGGACAGGCCTCTCGAGCAGTACTTC. This sequence encodes CASSSTVPVGDRPLEQYF.

This clone was recorded a few times. This chain links TRBV19 with TRBJ2-7; TRBD1 is a possible D gene (6 bases). V shed 5 bases and J shed 0 bases, with 17 bases lying between them. The length of the CDR3 is 16 residues. Germline CDR1 is LNHDA and CDR2 is SQIVND (reference sequence). Here the CDR3 DNA reads TGTGCCAGTAGTTCGGGACAACTACCAAGCTCCTACGAGCAGTACTTC. It codes for CASSSGQLPSSYEQYF. Variable domain in full (rest from reference TRBV19 and TRBJ2-7): DGGITQSPKYLFRKEGQNVTLSCEQNLNHDAMYWYRQDPGQGLRLIYYSQIVNDFQKGDIAEGYSVSREKKESFPLTVTSAQKNPTAFYLCASSSGQLPSSYEQYFGPGTRLTVT.

This clone was counted once. The V gene is TRBV2, the J gene TRBJ2-5, with D maybe TRBD2 (6 bases). V shed 0 bases and J shed 4 bases, with 9 bases lying between them. Germline V gene data show CDR1 as SNHLY and CDR2 as FYNNEI. This CDR3 spans 14 amino acids. The CDR3 nucleotides read TGTGCCAGCAGTGAAGCTCAGGGAGGAGAGACCCAGTACTTC. It codes for CASSEAQGGETQYF. Based on the CDR3 plus reference TRBV2 and TRBJ2-5, the full variable domain is EPEVTQTPSHQVTQMGQEVILRCVPISNHLYFYWYRQILGQKVEFLVSFYNNEISEKSEIFDDQFSVERPDGSNFTLKIRSTKLEDSAMYFCASSEAQGGETQYFGPGTRLLVL.

The chain has TRBV23-1 and TRBJ1-2; tentatively, D is TRBD1 (5 bases). TRBV23-1 is treated as an ORF (open reading frame) with a function not yet certain. The CDR3 loop spans 15 amino acids. Trimming cost V 0 bases and J 8 bases, with 16 bases left between them. CDR3 amino acids: CASSQSGRRDGGYTF. The CDR3 region has the DNA TGCGCCAGCAGTCAATCGGGGCGCAGGGATGGAGGCTACACCTTC.

The J gene is TRBJ2-6, the V gene TRBV18; D call uncertain. V gave up 4 bases and J gave up 2 bases, with 9 bases separating them. The CDR3 spans 15 residues. Germline V gene lookup returns CDR1 KGHSH and CDR2 LQKENI. The CDR3 region has the DNA TGTGCCAGCTCACTCGAACAAGCTGGGGCCAACGTCCTGACTTTC. Protein product: CASSLEQAGANVLTF.

The chain joins TRBV30 to TRBJ1-4; possible D gene TRBD1, 5 bases. This CDR3 has 12 amino acids. The V gene's germline CDR1 is GTSNPN and CDR2 SVGIG (reference sequence). V gave up 0 bases and J gave up 7 bases, with 6 bases separating them. Here the CDR3 DNA reads TGTGCCTGGAGTGTCGACAGTGAAAAACTGTTTTTT. Translating it yields CAWSVDSEKLFF.

This chain uses TRBV7-2 with TRBJ2-1; TRBD2 agrees at 14 bases. V was clipped by 3 bases and J by 2 bases; unmatched bases: 6. The CDR3 is 18 amino acids. Germline assignment: CDR1 SGHTA and CDR2 FQGNSA. CDR3 in amino acids: CASSFVRTSGGPYNEQFF. For the CDR3, the DNA is TGTGCCAGCAGCTTCGTCAGGACTAGCGGGGGGCCCTACAATGAGCAGTTCTTC.

The CDR3 DNA reads TGTGCCAGCAGCTTGCGGGGGGCGGTGGAGACCCAGTACTTC. Translated, it gives CASSLRGAVETQYF. V is TRBV5-4 and J is TRBJ2-5, with D possibly matching TRBD2 (7 bases). The germline CDR1 and CDR2 sequences are SGHNT and YYREEE (reference sequence). V was pared by 1 base and J by 5 bases, with 12 bases between. This CDR3 has 14 residues.

V is TRBV5-4 and J is TRBJ1-1, with D maybe TRBD1 (5 bases). The germline V gene encodes CDR1 SGHNT and CDR2 YYREEE (reference sequence). This CDR3 region has 14 residues. Trimming pared 4 bases from V and 7 bases from J, leaving 17 bases between. Here the CDR3 reads CASSQTGRVDEAFF. The DNA for the CDR3 is TGTGCCAGCAGCCAAACGGGCAGGGTCGATGAAGCTTTCTTT.

The chain recombines TRBV27 with TRBJ1-2; tentatively, D is TRBD1 (6 bases). The CDR3 loop spans 14 amino acids. The germline V gene has CDR1 MNHEY and CDR2 SMNVEV (reference sequence). The V end was cut by 5 bases, the J end by 3 bases, with 13 bases between. CDR3 in amino acids: CASSTTGDYYGYTF. CDR3 nucleotide sequence: TGTGCCAGCAGTACGACAGGAGATTACTATGGCTACACCTTC.

J is TRBJ2-3 and V is TRBV7-2; 16 bases are a match to TRBD2. The CDR3 is 18 amino acids. Germline lookup yields CDR1 SGHTA and CDR2 FQGNSA. The junction had 5 bases not matched to a gene; V was cut back by 4 bases and J by 1 base. The CDR3 nucleotides read TGTGCCAGCAGCTCGGGACTAGCGGGGGGGCCGGGCACAGATACGCAGTATTTT. This gives the protein CASSSGLAGGPGTDTQYF.

Details on this clone: The junction does not match germline at one end; this may be a read error. CDR3 in amino acids: CASKQTSGANGLTF. Here the CDR3 DNA reads TGCGCCAGCAAACAGACCTCTGGGGCCAACGGCCTGACTTTC. The chain employs TRBV5-1 and TRBJ2-6; D may be TRBD1 (5 bases). The CDR3 spans 14 residues. Germline CDR1 reads SGHRS; CDR2 reads YFSETQ.

This chain uses TRBV10-3 with TRBJ1-2, with a tentative D call TRBD1 (6 bases). V lost 3 bases, J lost 5 bases, and 10 bases lay in between. CDR1 and CDR2 from the germline V gene are ENHRY and SYGVKD. The CDR3 runs 13 residues. The CDR3 sequence: CAISDGQGYGYTF. CDR3 DNA sequence: TGTGCCATCAGTGATGGCCAGGGGTATGGCTACACCTTC.

This clone was seen only a few times. This chain joins TRBV6-1 and TRBJ2-7, with D possibly TRBD1 on 5 matching bases. CDR3 size: 13 residues. Germline V gene lookup returns CDR1 MNHNS and CDR2 SASEGT. Trimming pared 2 bases from V and 12 bases from J, leaving 17 bases between. Here the CDR3 reads CASSELPGLCWYF. As DNA, the CDR3 is TGTGCCAGCAGTGAATTACCAGGGCTCTGCTGGTACTTC.

CDR3 sequence (DNA): TGTGCCAGCATTACTAGCGGGGGCCTGGGCGAGACCCAGTACTTC. Its protein product is CASITSGGLGETQYF. The chain uses TRBV2 and TRBJ2-5; 11 bases are shared with TRBD2. Germline CDR1 reads SNHLY; CDR2 reads FYNNEI. The CDR3 contains 15 residues. J lost 5 bases, V lost 7 bases, and 9 bases had no gene match.

The table lists this clone with a count of one. V is TRBV9 and J is TRBJ2-1; 14 bases map to TRBD2. Germline V gene lookup returns CDR1 SGDLS and CDR2 YYNGEE. The CDR3 has 17 residues. Trimming at V came to 0 bases and at J to 6 bases, leaving 5 bases not matched to a gene. CDR3 sequence: CASSVAGLAGGSNEQFF. The CDR3 DNA is TGTGCCAGCAGCGTAGCAGGACTAGCGGGGGGCAGCAATGAGCAGTTCTTC.

CDR3 sequence: CASSPRGGGGASGANVLTF. The DNA of the CDR3 is TGTGCCAGCAGCCCTCGAGGGGGCGGGGGGGCTTCTGGGGCCAACGTCCTGACTTTC. The gene calls are TRBV5-5 and TRBJ2-6, with TRBD2 matching 9 bases. V trimming: 4 bases; J trimming: 1 base; junction bases outside the gene matches: 12. Germline V lookup: CDR1 SGHKS, CDR2 YYEKEE (reference sequence). This CDR3 region has 19 residues.

The rearrangement joins TRBV19 to TRBJ1-1; possible D gene TRBD1, 6 bases. The CDR3 contains 14 residues. Deletions cut 4 bases from V and 5 bases from J, with 14 bases between. Germline V lookup: CDR1 LNHDA, CDR2 SQIVND (reference sequence). CDR3 protein: CASSSTGKATEAFF. CDR3 DNA: TGTGCCAGTAGTAGCACAGGGAAGGCTACTGAAGCTTTCTTT. The full variable domain, rest sourced from reference TRBV19 and TRBJ1-1, is DGGITQSPKYLFRKEGQNVTLSCEQNLNHDAMYWYRQDPGQGLRLIYYSQIVNDFQKGDIAEGYSVSREKKESFPLTVTSAQKNPTAFYLCASSSTGKATEAFFGQGTRLTVV.

CDR3 bases: TGTGCCAGCAGTTGGGACTCAGATACGCAGTATTTT. Its translation: CASSWDSDTQYF. The chain recombines TRBV2 with TRBJ2-3; maybe TRBD2 (6 bases). Germline V gene data show CDR1 as SNHLY and CDR2 as FYNNEI. V was shortened by 5 bases and J by 4 bases, with 7 bases between the two germline ends. This CDR3 comprises 12 residues.

V and J are TRBV30 and TRBJ1-4; TRBD1 might be the D (5 bases). This CDR3 has 13 residues. V lost 3 bases to trimming and J lost 7 bases, with 12 bases between them. The V gene's germline CDR1 is GTSNPN and CDR2 SVGIG (reference sequence). The CDR3 nucleotides read TGTGCCTGGAGCACGTTGGGGGGTGAAAAACTGTTTTTT. Translation gives CAWSTLGGEKLFF.

V and J are TRBV6-5 and TRBJ1-4, with D perhaps TRBD1 (5 bases). V was shortened by 8 bases and J by 6 bases, with 16 bases between the two germline ends. Germline CDR1 and CDR2: MNHEY and SVGAGI. The CDR3 has 14 residues. This CDR3 reads CASQYRGGDEKLFF. For the CDR3, the DNA is TGTGCCAGCCAATATCGGGGGGGTGATGAAAAACTGTTTTTT.

The chain uses TRBV6-5 and TRBJ2-7; 11 bases fit TRBD2. Looked up from germline, CDR1 is MNHEY and CDR2 is SVGAGI. The CDR3 consists of 12 residues. Trimming took 8 bases from V and 6 from J; bases not matched to a gene: 3. In DNA form, the CDR3 reads TGTGCCAGCGGGCTAGCGGGGGGCGAGCAGTACTTC. Translation: CASGLAGGEQYF.

The chain combines TRBV5-5 with TRBJ2-7, with D possibly TRBD2 on 6 matching bases. CDR3 size: 17 residues. Germline CDR1 and CDR2: SGHKS and YYEKEE (reference sequence). V lost 3 bases and J 7 bases, leaving 26 bases between the germline ends. The CDR3 DNA is TGTGCCAGCAGCTCCCGCGACAGCCTAGGACCGGCGGGGGAGCAGTACTTC. Translated, it gives CASSSRDSLGPAGEQYF. The complete variable domain, with remaining parts taken from reference TRBV5-5 and TRBJ2-7, reads DAGVTQSPTHLIKTRGQQVTLRCSPISGHKSVSWYQQVLGQGPQFIFQYYEKEERGRGNFPDRFSARQFPNYSSELNVNALLLGDSALYLCASSSRDSLGPAGEQYFGPGTRLTVT.

This clone was counted once. The gene calls are TRBV1 and TRBJ2-5; TRBD2, the table's D call, was not compared with the DNA. TRBV1 counts as a pseudogene. The CDR3 covers 16 residues. CDR3: CTSSLGTSGGVETQYF. In nucleotides, the CDR3 is TGCACCAGCAGCCTGGGGACTAGCGGGGGGGTGGAGACCCAGTACTTC.